Following are 32 T cell receptor beta chains from one sample sequenced in a study of blood T cell repertoires in COVID-19. Sequenced by immunoSEQ multiplex PCR; TCRdb stores in-frame clones only, minus some. This table has 50,000 to 55,000 clones, about nine tenths appearing once. The specimen sequenced was peripheral blood. Every receptor here comes from a man in his 70s with acute or convalescent COVID-19.

This rearrangement joins TRBV5-6 to TRBJ1-3; no definite D call. V was shortened by 5 bases and J by 4 bases, with 16 bases between the two germline ends. CDR1 is SGHDT and CDR2 is YYEEEE in the germline V gene. The CDR3 is 15 residues long. This CDR3 reads CASSLTIGGGNTIYF. The CDR3 region has the DNA TGTGCCAGCAGTCTGACTATCGGAGGCGGAAACACCATATATTTT.

CDR3 DNA sequence: TGTGCCAGCAGCCAAGATCTAGACAGCAACGAGCAGTACGTC. This encodes CASSQDLDSNEQYV. The chain is built from TRBV3-1 (or the pseudogene TRBV3-2) and TRBJ2-7; maybe TRBD1 (5 bases). Trimming removed 0 bases at V and 5 bases at J, with 11 bases between. This CDR3 spans 14 amino acids. Looked up from germline, CDR1 is LGHDT and CDR2 is YNNKEL (reference sequence).

V is TRBV27 and J is TRBJ2-7, with 9 bases identical to TRBD1. Germline-derived CDR1 and CDR2 are MNHEY and SMNVEV (reference sequence). CDR3 length: 16 residues. The V and J ends lost 6 bases and 2 bases, in that order; junction bases with no gene match: 11. CDR3 residues: CASSLRPGQGTYEQYF. CDR3 in DNA: TGTGCCAGCAGCCTCCGACCGGGACAGGGAACCTACGAGCAGTACTTC.

The J gene is TRBJ2-7, the V gene TRBV7-9; TRBD2 matches at 7 bases. V lost 3 bases and J lost 4; bases outside the gene matches: 6. CDR1 is SEHNR and CDR2 is FQNEAQ in the germline V gene (reference sequence). The CDR3 has 14 amino acids. CDR3 protein: CASSLAGVNYEQYF. Written as DNA, the CDR3 is TGTGCCAGCAGCTTGGCGGGAGTAAATTACGAGCAGTACTTC.

The chain has TRBV2 and TRBJ2-1; 11 bases match TRBD2. The J segment lost 6 bases and the V segment lost 6 bases, leaving 7 bases of the junction unmatched. The germline gives CDR1 SNHLY, CDR2 FYNNEI. CDR3 length equals 15 residues. Written as DNA, the CDR3 is TGTGCCAGCAGCGCTAGCGGGGGGTTGGGCAATGAGCAGTTCTTC. Protein: CASSASGGLGNEQFF.

V gene TRBV7-3 combines with J gene TRBJ1-5; TRBD1 matches 7 bases. V was clipped by 5 bases and J by 7 bases; unmatched bases: 8. The CDR3 contains 14 residues. CDR1 and CDR2 from the germline V gene are SGHTA and FQGTGA. The CDR3 nucleotides read TGTGCCAGCAGCGAACAGGGGCCGAGGCAGCCCCAGCATTTT. It specifies CASSEQGPRQPQHF.

V usage is TRBV14 and J usage is TRBJ2-3, with 9 bases identical to TRBD2. Germline-derived CDR1 and CDR2 are SGHDN and FVKESK. V gave up 4 bases and J gave up 0 bases; unmatched junction bases: 2. The CDR3 has 15 residues. CDR3 sequence: CASSLLAGSTDTQYF. CDR3 nucleotides: TGTGCCAGCAGCCTGCTAGCGGGGAGCACAGATACGCAGTATTTT.

The V call is TRBV30, the J call TRBJ1-5, with D tentatively TRBD1 (6 bases). Germline V gives CDR1 GTSNPN, CDR2 SVGIG (reference sequence). The length of the CDR3 is 14 residues. Trimming stripped 0 bases from V and 2 bases from J, with 8 bases between. DNA of the CDR3: TGTGCCTGGAGTGTAGGGGGGGGCAATCAGCCCCAGCATTTT. Translated, it gives CAWSVGGGNQPQHF.

The chain employs TRBV7-9 and TRBJ2-5, with 9 bases fitting TRBD2. Germline trimming cut 5 bases from V and 9 bases from J; bases unmatched to any gene: 4. The CDR3 runs 12 residues. CDR1 and CDR2 from the germline V gene are SEHNR and FQNEAQ (reference sequence). The CDR3 nucleotides are TGTGCCAGCAGCCCTAGCGGGGCGGCCCAGTACTTC. Translated, it gives CASSPSGAAQYF.

This clone was observed a few times. This chain links TRBV19 with TRBJ2-7; TRBD2 might be the D (5 bases). Germline V gene sequence: CDR1 LNHDA, CDR2 SQIVND (reference sequence). The CDR3 spans 13 residues. Trimming cost V 1 base and J 5 bases, with 9 bases left between them. CDR3 in amino acids: CASSIGFGDEQYV. In nucleotides, the CDR3 is TGTGCCAGTAGTATAGGCTTCGGGGACGAGCAGTACGTC.

The rearrangement joins TRBV11-3 to TRBJ2-2; TRBD1 matches at 8 bases. There are 18 residues in the CDR3. V lost 5 bases, J lost 5 bases, and 16 bases stayed unmatched. The V gene's germline CDR1 is SGHNT and CDR2 YENEEA. CDR3 coding DNA: TGTGCCAGCAGCAGGGGCCCACGCAGGGGGCTGGGTACCGGGGAGCTGTTTTTT. This codes for CASSRGPRRGLGTGELFF. The full variable domain, its missing parts supplied by reference TRBV11-3 and TRBJ2-2, is EAGVVQSPRYKIIEKKQPVAFWCNPISGHNTLYWYLQNLGQGPELLIRYENEEAVDDSQLPKDRFSAERLKGVDSTLKIQPAELGDSAVYLCASSRGPRRGLGTGELFFGEGSRLTVL.

This clone was seen a few times. The chain joins TRBV7-9 to TRBJ1-1; D is ambiguous. This CDR3 has 12 residues. The V and J ends lost 5 bases and 1 base respectively, with 5 bases between them. In germline, CDR1 is SEHNR, CDR2 FQNEAQ (reference sequence). The CDR3 nucleotides are TGTGCCAGCAGCCGACAGAACACTGAAGCTTTCTTT. Protein product: CASSRQNTEAFF.

This chain uses TRBV14 with TRBJ2-2; D may be TRBD1 (5 bases). Germline-derived CDR1 and CDR2 are SGHDN and FVKESK. This CDR3 is 16 amino acids long. The V end was cut by 4 bases, the J end by 4 bases, with 16 bases between. The CDR3 spells CASSRGLGPGTGELFF. The DNA of the CDR3 is TGTGCCAGCAGCCGTGGGTTGGGGCCGGGCACCGGGGAGCTGTTTTTT.

The chain links TRBV4-3 to TRBJ1-1; possible D gene TRBD1, 5 bases. Germline CDR1 reads LGHNA; CDR2 reads YSLEER. The V gene lost 3 bases and the J gene lost 6 bases, with 8 bases spanning the gap. The CDR3 sequence is 12 residues long. The CDR3 bases are TGCGCCAGCAGCCAGCAGGGTGCTGAAGCTTTCTTT. This sequence encodes CASSQQGAEAFF.

This clone has only one observation. V usage is TRBV18 and J usage is TRBJ2-3; the D gene is possibly TRBD1 (6 bases). This CDR3 contains 14 residues. V was clipped by 6 bases and J by 1 base, with 11 bases between them. Germline V CDR1 and CDR2: KGHSH, LQKENI. The CDR3 here is CASSLNRGTDTQYF. Here the CDR3 DNA reads TGTGCCAGCTCCCTTAACAGGGGCACAGATACGCAGTATTTT.

In its sample, this clone was seen a few times. The rearrangement links TRBV16 to TRBJ1-5; D may be TRBD1 (6 bases). CDR1 and CDR2 (germline): KGHSY, FQNENV. The V and J ends lost 4 bases and 3 bases respectively, with 16 bases between them. The length of the CDR3 is 16 residues. CDR3 sequence reads: CASSLHPGQLNQPQHF. The CDR3 nucleotides are TGTGCCAGCAGCCTTCATCCGGGACAACTCAATCAGCCCCAGCATTTT.

The V and J genes are TRBV6-2 or TRBV6-3 and TRBJ1-5; D is unclear. V lost 6 bases and J lost 2, with 14 bases in between. This CDR3 spans 15 amino acids. Germline V gene data show CDR1 as MNHEY and CDR2 as SVGEGT. CDR3 DNA sequence: TGTGCCAGCAGCTTAGGAGGGTACGGCAATCAGCCCCAGCATTTT. Encoded protein: CASSLGGYGNQPQHF.

The CDR3 spells CASSVDRGSNTQYF. The DNA of the CDR3 is TGTGCCAGCAGCGTAGACAGGGGCAGTAATACGCAGTATTTT. This sequence joins TRBV9 and TRBJ2-3; 7 bases match TRBD1. CDR1 is SGDLS and CDR2 is YYNGEE in the germline V gene. The length of the CDR3 is 14 residues. V was pared by 0 bases and J by 7 bases, with 5 bases of the junction left unmatched.

The chain joins TRBV5-6 to TRBJ1-6; 9 bases align to TRBD1. Trimming cost V 5 bases and J 7 bases; bases outside gene matches: 7. Germline CDR1 reads SGHDT; CDR2 reads YYEEEE. The CDR3 has 15 residues. The CDR3 loop reads CASSPRDRDNSPLHF. CDR3 in DNA: TGTGCCAGCAGTCCCCGGGACAGGGACAATTCACCCCTCCACTTT.

This chain links TRBV6-2 or TRBV6-3 with TRBJ2-5, with 11 bases that match TRBD2. V shed 3 bases and J 5 bases; nucleotides not matched to a gene: 5. The CDR3 consists of 15 residues. CDR1 is MNHEY, CDR2 SVGEGT, per germline. The CDR3 protein is CASSYSGLAVETQYF. The CDR3 DNA follows: TGTGCCAGCAGTTATTCGGGACTAGCGGTCGAGACCCAGTACTTC.

In this sample, this clone turned up once. The chain combines TRBV30 with TRBJ2-1; 10 nucleotides align to TRBD2. The germline V gene encodes CDR1 GTSNPN and CDR2 SVGIG (reference sequence). The length of the CDR3 is 13 residues. V was clipped by 4 bases and J by 5 bases; unmatched bases: 2. The CDR3 is CAWTSGGNNEQFF. The DNA of the CDR3 is TGTGCCTGGACTAGCGGGGGAAACAATGAGCAGTTCTTC.

CDR3: CASSRSRDTSGANVLTF. The CDR3, as DNA: TGTGCCAGCTCCCGGTCCCGGGACACCTCTGGGGCCAACGTCCTGACTTTC. The chain joins TRBV18 to TRBJ2-6; possibly TRBD1 for D (6 bases). The ends were cut back, 6 bases at V and 0 bases at J, with 15 bases in the middle. CDR3 length: 17 amino acids. Germline V gene sequence: CDR1 KGHSH, CDR2 LQKENI. The whole variable domain, remainder taken from reference TRBV18 and TRBJ2-6, is NAGVMQNPRHLVRRRGQEARLRCSPMKGHSHVYWYRQLPEEGLKFMVYLQKENIIDESGMPKERFSAEFPKEGPSILRIQQVVRGDSAAYFCASSRSRDTSGANVLTFGAGSRLTVL.

This clone was detected only once. This rearrangement joins TRBV29-1 to TRBJ2-2; D unresolved. Germline CDR1 SQVTM, CDR2 ANQGSEA. CDR3 length: 13 amino acids. The V and J ends lost 4 bases and 2 bases respectively, with 8 bases between them. CDR3: CSVGATNTGELFF. The DNA for the CDR3 is TGCAGCGTTGGGGCGACCAACACCGGGGAGCTGTTTTTT.

V is TRBV9 and J is TRBJ1-1, with 7 bases that match TRBD1. Germline V gene lookup returns CDR1 SGDLS and CDR2 YYNGEE. There are 14 residues in the CDR3. The ends lost 3 bases at V and 3 bases at J; junction bases unmatched: 5. Written as DNA, the CDR3 is TGTGCCAGCAGCGCGACCGACAGGGACACTGAAGCTTTCTTT. Protein sequence: CASSATDRDTEAFF.

The chain has TRBV9 and TRBJ2-1, with D possibly being TRBD2 (6 bases). This CDR3 has 15 amino acids. Germline-derived CDR1 and CDR2 are SGDLS and YYNGEE. V lost 3 bases and J lost 4, with 14 bases in between. DNA for the CDR3: TGTGCCAGCAGCGACTGGGACTCCCCATACAATGAGCAGTTCTTC. This sequence encodes CASSDWDSPYNEQFF.

The table lists this clone with a few counts. V gene TRBV14 combines with J gene TRBJ1-2; no clear D gene. The V gene's germline CDR1 is SGHDN and CDR2 FVKESK. The CDR3 consists of 13 residues. The V end was cut by 0 bases, the J end by 8 bases, with 10 bases between. The CDR3 DNA reads as TGTGCCAGCAGCCAAGATCGAGGGATCGGCTACACCTTC. It is translated as CASSQDRGIGYTF.

This clone was found a few times. The rearrangement links TRBV18 to TRBJ2-7; 7 bases are a match to TRBD1. The CDR3 has 14 residues. The germline gives CDR1 KGHSH, CDR2 LQKENI. V trimming: 5 bases; J trimming: 1 base; junction bases outside the gene matches: 5. The CDR3 loop reads CASSVSGGSYEQYV. Here the CDR3 DNA reads TGTGCCAGCTCAGTATCAGGGGGATCCTACGAGCAGTACGTC.

This clone is a singleton in its sample. The chain is built from TRBV28 and TRBJ1-4; D might be TRBD1 (6 bases). CDR3 size: 16 residues. Germline values: CDR1 MDHEN, CDR2 SYDVKM. V lost 5 bases to trimming and J lost 8 bases, with 21 bases between them. The CDR3 DNA is TGTGCCAGCAGTCTAAACCGGGGGGCAGGGGTAGAAAAACTGTTTTTT. Protein: CASSLNRGAGVEKLFF.

Written as DNA, the CDR3 is TGTGCCAGCAGCTCCCGGGACAGGCTTAATTCACCCCTCCACTTT. Its translation is CASSSRDRLNSPLHF. The V gene is TRBV7-9, the J gene TRBJ1-6; 8 positions match TRBD1. The CDR3 runs 15 residues. The junction had 5 bases not matched to a gene; V was cut back by 4 bases and J by 6 bases. Germline V gene data show CDR1 as SEHNR and CDR2 as FQNEAQ (reference sequence).

V is TRBV29-1 and J is TRBJ1-2, with TRBD1 as a possible D gene (6 bases). The V and J ends lost 3 bases and 8 bases respectively, with 16 bases between them. Per germline, CDR1 SQVTM and CDR2 ANQGSEA. This CDR3 contains 13 residues. CDR3 nucleotide sequence: TGCAGCGTTGAGCCGACAGGCTTTCGGGGCTACACCTTC. Its translation is CSVEPTGFRGYTF.

This chain uses TRBV9 with TRBJ1-4; TRBD1 might be the D (5 bases). Germline lookup yields CDR1 SGDLS and CDR2 YYNGEE. Trimming left V 1 base short and J 8 bases short, with 15 bases between. CDR3 length: 15 residues. The CDR3 spells CASSVQGSVREKLFF. For the CDR3, the DNA is TGTGCCAGCAGCGTACAGGGTTCTGTACGAGAAAAACTGTTTTTT.

In this sample, this clone turned up once. In DNA, the CDR3 is TGCAGTGCTAGTTTACAGGGGCCCCAGCATTTT. Residues: CSASLQGPQHF. The V gene is TRBV20-1, the J gene TRBJ1-5; TRBD1 might be the D (6 bases). The germline V gene encodes CDR1 DFQATT and CDR2 SNEGSKA (reference sequence). CDR3 length equals 11 residues. With 3 bases removed from V and 9 bases from J, the gap between germline ends came to 9 bases.